These 12 T cell receptor beta chains originate from one sample sequenced in a study of beta chain features in type 1 diabetes. No antigen has been identified for these receptors. Investigators reverse transcribed all isolated RNA, so they sequenced expressed TCRB transcripts. Libraries were prepared by immunoSEQ multiplex PCR; TCRdb keeps only in-frame clonotypes and omits some of them. The sample has under 150,000 clones, roughly 17% seen once. Findings and limits, study-wide: Significant though moderate, a shortening of TCRB CDR3s appeared in all four CD4+ subsets of Type 1 diabetes patients.

Sequencing input: central memory CD4+ T cells from blood. The receptor source for this set is a man aged 18 to 29 with type 1 diabetes.

A few counts support this clone. V usage is TRBV4-2 and J usage is TRBJ1-2, with TRBD1 as a possible D gene (6 bases). This CDR3 comprises 15 residues. The germline V and J ends were trimmed by 0 bases and 4 bases, with 12 bases remaining between them. From germline, CDR1 is LGHNA and CDR2 YNFKEQ. The CDR3 region is CASSQDRDTFYGYTF. CDR3 in DNA: TGTGCCAGCAGCCAAGACCGGGACACCTTCTATGGCTACACCTTC.

This sequence joins TRBV10-3 and TRBJ2-5; weak D call: TRBD1 (5 bases). Between the trimmed V and J ends, which lost 7 bases and 3 bases, there was a span of 15 bases. CDR1 is ENHRY, CDR2 SYGVKD, per germline. CDR3 size: 14 residues. The CDR3 spells CAINPTTDEETQYF. The CDR3 DNA reads TGTGCCATCAACCCAACGACAGACGAAGAGACCCAGTACTTC.

This clone was picked up a small number of times. V usage is TRBV30 and J usage is TRBJ1-1; D is unresolved. The CDR3 contains 13 residues. V gave up 4 bases and J gave up 1 base, with 10 bases separating them. CDR1 is GTSNPN, CDR2 SVGIG, per germline (reference sequence). This CDR3 is CAWTYPTNTEAFF. CDR3 sequence (DNA): TGTGCCTGGACCTATCCAACGAACACTGAAGCTTTCTTT.

The V gene is TRBV5-1, the J gene TRBJ2-2; D is perhaps TRBD1 (6 bases). The CDR3 spans 19 residues. Trimming cost V 4 bases and J 4 bases, with 26 bases left between them. Germline lookup yields CDR1 SGHRS and CDR2 YFSETQ. CDR3 in DNA: TGCGCCAGCAGCGCTCAGGGGAAGGAGACCGTAGTTCTCACCGGGGAGCTGTTTTTT. As protein: CASSAQGKETVVLTGELFF.

The chain has TRBV2 and TRBJ2-7; weak D call: TRBD1 (5 bases). Germline values: CDR1 SNHLY, CDR2 FYNNEI. The V and J ends lost 5 bases and 5 bases respectively, with 10 bases between them. The CDR3 length is 12 residues. CDR3 protein: CASSSGFDEQYF. The CDR3 DNA follows: TGTGCCAGCAGTTCAGGGTTCGACGAGCAGTACTTC.

V is TRBV7-9 and J is TRBJ2-1; TRBD1 matches 10 bases. The CDR3 runs 14 residues. V was clipped by 4 bases and J by 7 bases; unmatched bases: 4. The germline gives CDR1 SEHNR, CDR2 FQNEAQ (reference sequence). CDR3 nucleotide sequence: TGTGCCAGCAGCTCTGACAGGGGGCCGAATGAGCAGTTCTTC. Translating gives CASSSDRGPNEQFF.

A word on this clone: Mismatch with germline at one junction end may stem from a read error. This CDR3 is also generated by other DNA sequences in the sample. The chain is built from TRBV11-2 and TRBJ1-5; the match to TRBD1 covers 8 bases. The CDR3 totals 14 residues. Germline CDR1 reads SGHAT; CDR2 reads FQNNGV. For the CDR3, the DNA is TGTGCCAGCAGCTTTGGACAGGGCAACCAGCCCCAGCATTTT. Residues: CASSFGQGNQPQHF.

There are a few counts of this clone. The V call is TRBV2, the J call TRBJ2-3, with a possible D match to TRBD1 (7 bases). V lost 6 bases and J 4 bases, leaving 20 bases between the germline ends. Germline-derived CDR1 and CDR2 are SNHLY and FYNNEI. There are 16 residues in the CDR3. The CDR3 is CASSRQGGLPSDTQYF. The DNA of the CDR3 is TGTGCCAGCAGCAGACAGGGAGGCCTGCCGTCAGATACGCAGTATTTT.

This clone was seen a handful of times. V usage is TRBV10-3 and J usage is TRBJ2-7; D ambiguous. Germline V gene data show CDR1 as ENHRY and CDR2 as SYGVKD. V lost 8 bases and J 0 bases, leaving 11 bases between the germline ends. This CDR3 spans 13 amino acids. CDR3 region: CAISFQNSYEQYF. CDR3 DNA: TGTGCCATCTCATTCCAGAACTCCTACGAGCAGTACTTC.

This clone was seen a few times. The V gene is TRBV18, the J gene TRBJ2-2, with a possible D match to TRBD2 (5 bases). V lost 0 bases, J lost 0 bases, and 5 bases lay in between. The CDR3 covers 15 residues. CDR1 is KGHSH and CDR2 is LQKENI in the germline V gene. CDR3 DNA: TGTGCCAGCTCACCACCCGGGACGAACACCGGGGAGCTGTTTTTT. It specifies CASSPPGTNTGELFF.

This chain connects TRBV7-2 to TRBJ2-3; D is ambiguous. The CDR3 has 16 residues. V lost 1 base and J 4 bases, leaving 15 bases between the germline ends. Germline V gene data show CDR1 as SGHTA and CDR2 as FQGNSA. This CDR3 is CASSLGLGEGSDTQYF. The CDR3 bases are TGTGCCAGCAGCTTAGGCCTAGGCGAAGGTTCAGATACGCAGTATTTT.

The chain has TRBV7-2 and TRBJ2-5; 13 bases line up with TRBD2. Losses at the gene ends were 7 bases for V and 4 bases for J; bases not matched to a gene: 6. The CDR3 is made up of 15 amino acids. Looked up from germline, CDR1 is SGHTA and CDR2 is FQGNSA. CDR3 nucleotide sequence: TGTGCCAGCACCCTCCGACTAGCGGGAGGAGAGACCCAGTACTTC. Translating gives CASTLRLAGGETQYF.